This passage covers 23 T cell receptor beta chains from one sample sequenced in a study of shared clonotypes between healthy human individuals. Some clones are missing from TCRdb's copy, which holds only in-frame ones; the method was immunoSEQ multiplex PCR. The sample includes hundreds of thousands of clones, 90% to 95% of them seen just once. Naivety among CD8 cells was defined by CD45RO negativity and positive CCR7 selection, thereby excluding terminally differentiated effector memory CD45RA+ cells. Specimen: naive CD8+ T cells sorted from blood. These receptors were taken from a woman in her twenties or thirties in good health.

In DNA form, the CDR3 reads TGCAGCGTTGACGGGACAGAGAATGGCTACACCTTC. It translates to CSVDGTENGYTF. This chain links TRBV29-1 with TRBJ1-2, with 7 bases that match TRBD1. Germline trimming cut 3 bases from V and 6 bases from J; bases unmatched to any gene: 4. The CDR3 has 12 residues. The germline gives CDR1 SQVTM, CDR2 ANQGSEA.

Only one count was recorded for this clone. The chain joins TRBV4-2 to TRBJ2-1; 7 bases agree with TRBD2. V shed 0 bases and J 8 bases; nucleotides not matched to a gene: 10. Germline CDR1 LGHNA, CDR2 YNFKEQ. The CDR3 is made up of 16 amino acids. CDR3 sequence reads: CASSQDQGLESHEQFF. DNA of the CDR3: TGTGCCAGCAGCCAAGATCAAGGACTAGAATCACATGAGCAGTTCTTC.

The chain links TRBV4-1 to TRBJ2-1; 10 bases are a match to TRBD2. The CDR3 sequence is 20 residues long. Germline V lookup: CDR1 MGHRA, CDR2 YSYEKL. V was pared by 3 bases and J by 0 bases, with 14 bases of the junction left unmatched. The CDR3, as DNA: TGCGCCAGCAGCCACCATTCGGGGACTAGCGAATTGAGCTCCTACAATGAGCAGTTCTTC. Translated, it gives CASSHHSGTSELSSYNEQFF.

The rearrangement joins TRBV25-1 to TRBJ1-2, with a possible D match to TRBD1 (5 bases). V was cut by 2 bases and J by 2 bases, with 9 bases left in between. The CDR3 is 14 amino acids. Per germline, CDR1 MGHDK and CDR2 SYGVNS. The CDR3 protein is CASSEPAGNYGYTF. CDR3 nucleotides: TGTGCCAGCAGTGAACCTGCAGGGAACTATGGCTACACCTTC.

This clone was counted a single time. Here the CDR3 DNA reads TGTGCCAGCAGCTCTCAGGGCTACCCGACCTACGAGCAGTACTTC. Amino acid sequence: CASSSQGYPTYEQYF. This chain joins TRBV5-5 and TRBJ2-7; weak D call: TRBD1 (5 bases). This CDR3 has 15 amino acids. Trimming shortened V by 3 bases and J by 2 bases, and 15 bases separated the two germline ends. Germline CDR1 and CDR2: SGHKS and YYEKEE (reference sequence).

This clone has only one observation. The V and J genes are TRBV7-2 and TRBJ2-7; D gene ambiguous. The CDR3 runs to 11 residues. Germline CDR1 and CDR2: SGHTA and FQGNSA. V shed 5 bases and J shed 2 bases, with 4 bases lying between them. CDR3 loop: CASSAAYEQYF. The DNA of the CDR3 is TGTGCCAGCAGCGCTGCCTACGAGCAGTACTTC.

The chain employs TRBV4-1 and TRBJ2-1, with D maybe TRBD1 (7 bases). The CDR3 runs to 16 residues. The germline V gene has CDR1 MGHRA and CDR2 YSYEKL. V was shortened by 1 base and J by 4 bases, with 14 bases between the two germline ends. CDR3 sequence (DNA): TGCGCCAGCAGCCAAGGTGCGGGACAGCCATACAATGAGCAGTTCTTC. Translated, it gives CASSQGAGQPYNEQFF.

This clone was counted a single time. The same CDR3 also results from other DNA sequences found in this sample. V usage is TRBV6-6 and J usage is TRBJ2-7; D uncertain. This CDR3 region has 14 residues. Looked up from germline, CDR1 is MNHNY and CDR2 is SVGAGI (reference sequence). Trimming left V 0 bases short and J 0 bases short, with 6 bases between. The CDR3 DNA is TGTGCCAGCAGTTACTCTAGCAGCTCCTACGAGCAGTACTTC. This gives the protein CASSYSSSSYEQYF.

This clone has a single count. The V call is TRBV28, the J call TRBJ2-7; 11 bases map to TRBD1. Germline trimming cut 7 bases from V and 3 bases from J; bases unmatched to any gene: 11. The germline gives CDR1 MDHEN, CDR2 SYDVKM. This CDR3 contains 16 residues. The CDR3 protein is CASTGMSGQGVYEQYF. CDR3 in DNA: TGTGCCAGCACCGGTATGTCGGGACAGGGGGTCTACGAGCAGTACTTC.

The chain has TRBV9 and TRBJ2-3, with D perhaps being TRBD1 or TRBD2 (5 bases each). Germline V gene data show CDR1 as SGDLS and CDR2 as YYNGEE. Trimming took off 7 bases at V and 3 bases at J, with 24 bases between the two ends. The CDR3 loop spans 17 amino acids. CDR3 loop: CASRGPEKGAGTDTQYF. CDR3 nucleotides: TGTGCCAGCCGCGGGCCGGAGAAAGGGGCGGGTACAGATACGCAGTATTTT.

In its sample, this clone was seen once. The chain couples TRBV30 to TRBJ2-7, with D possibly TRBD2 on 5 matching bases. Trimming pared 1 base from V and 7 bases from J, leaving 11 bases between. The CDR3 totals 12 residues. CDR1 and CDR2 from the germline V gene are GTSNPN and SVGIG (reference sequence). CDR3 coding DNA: TGTGCCTGGAGTGGCTTGTCGGGGGAGCAGTACTTC. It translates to CAWSGLSGEQYF. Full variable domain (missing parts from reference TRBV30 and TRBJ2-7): SQTIHQWPATLVQPVGSPLSLECTVEGTSNPNLYWYRQAAGRGLQLLFYSVGIGQISSEVPQNLSASRPQDRQFILSSKKLLLSDSGFYLCAWSGLSGEQYFGPGTRLTVT.

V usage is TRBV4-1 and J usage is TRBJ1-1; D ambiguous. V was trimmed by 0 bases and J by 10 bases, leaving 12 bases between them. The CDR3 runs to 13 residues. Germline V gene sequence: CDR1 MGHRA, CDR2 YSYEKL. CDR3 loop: CASSQDPGVGAFF. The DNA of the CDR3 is TGCGCCAGCAGCCAAGATCCTGGAGTGGGAGCTTTCTTT.

The CDR3 nucleotides read TGTGCCAGCAGCCCCAGGGGGCGGTGGGAGAAAGAGACCCAGTACTTC. It specifies CASSPRGRWEKETQYF. This chain links TRBV28 with TRBJ2-5; 8 nucleotides match TRBD1. CDR1 MDHEN and CDR2 SYDVKM come from the germline V gene. V lost 6 bases, J lost 3 bases, and 12 bases stayed unmatched. The CDR3 extends over 16 amino acids.

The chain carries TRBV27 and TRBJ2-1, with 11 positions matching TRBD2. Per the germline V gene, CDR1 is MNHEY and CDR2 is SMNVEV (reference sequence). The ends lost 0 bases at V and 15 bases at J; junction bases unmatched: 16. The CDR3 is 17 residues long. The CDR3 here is CASSLSGTSGFRLGSFF. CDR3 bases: TGTGCCAGCAGTTTATCCGGGACTAGCGGATTTCGGTTGGGGTCGTTCTTC.

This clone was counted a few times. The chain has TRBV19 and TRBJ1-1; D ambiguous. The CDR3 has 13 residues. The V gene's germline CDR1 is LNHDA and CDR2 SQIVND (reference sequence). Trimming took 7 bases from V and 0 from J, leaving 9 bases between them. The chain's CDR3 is CASISSLNTEAFF. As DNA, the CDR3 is TGTGCCAGTATATCCAGTTTGAACACTGAAGCTTTCTTT. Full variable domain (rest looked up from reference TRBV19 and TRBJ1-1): DGGITQSPKYLFRKEGQNVTLSCEQNLNHDAMYWYRQDPGQGLRLIYYSQIVNDFQKGDIAEGYSVSREKKESFPLTVTSAQKNPTAFYLCASISSLNTEAFFGQGTRLTVV.

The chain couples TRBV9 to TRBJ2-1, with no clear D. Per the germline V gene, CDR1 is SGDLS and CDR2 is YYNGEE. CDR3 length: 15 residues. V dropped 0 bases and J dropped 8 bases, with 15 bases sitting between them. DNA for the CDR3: TGTGCCAGCAGCGTAGGGTGGGGAAGGTCAGATGAGCAGTTCTTC. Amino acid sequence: CASSVGWGRSDEQFF.

CDR3 in DNA: TGTGCCAGTAGGGGACAGGGATCCACTGAAGCTTTCTTT. Protein: CASRGQGSTEAFF. The chain recombines TRBV19 with TRBJ1-1; TRBD1 matches 9 bases. Germline CDR1 and CDR2: LNHDA and SQIVND (reference sequence). With V trimmed by 6 bases and J by 4 bases, 3 bases remained unmatched. The length of the CDR3 is 13 residues.

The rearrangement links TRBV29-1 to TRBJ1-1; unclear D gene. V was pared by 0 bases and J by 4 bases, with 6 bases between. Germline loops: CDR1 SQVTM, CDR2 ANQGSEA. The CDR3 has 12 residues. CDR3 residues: CSVEDLGTEAFF. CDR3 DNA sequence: TGCAGCGTTGAAGATTTGGGCACTGAAGCTTTCTTT.

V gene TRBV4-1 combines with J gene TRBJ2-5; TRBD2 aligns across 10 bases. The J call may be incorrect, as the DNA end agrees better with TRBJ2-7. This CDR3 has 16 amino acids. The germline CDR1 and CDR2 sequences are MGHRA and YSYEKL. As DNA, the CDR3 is TGCGCCAGCAGCCAAGCCGGAACTAGCGGGGCGTACGAGCAGTACTTC. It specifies CASSQAGTSGAYEQYF.

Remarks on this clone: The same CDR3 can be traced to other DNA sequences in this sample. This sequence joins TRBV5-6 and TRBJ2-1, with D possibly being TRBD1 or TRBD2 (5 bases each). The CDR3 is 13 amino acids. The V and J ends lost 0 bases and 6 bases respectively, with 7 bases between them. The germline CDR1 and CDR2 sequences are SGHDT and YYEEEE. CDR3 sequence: CASSLVRGNEQFF. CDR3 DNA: TGTGCCAGCAGCTTGGTGAGGGGCAATGAGCAGTTCTTC. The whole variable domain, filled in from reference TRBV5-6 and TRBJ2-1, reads DAGVTQSPTHLIKTRGQQVTLRCSPKSGHDTVSWYQQALGQGPQFIFQYYEEEERQRGNFPDRFSGHQFPNYSSELNVNALLLGDSALYLCASSLVRGNEQFFGPGTRLTVL.

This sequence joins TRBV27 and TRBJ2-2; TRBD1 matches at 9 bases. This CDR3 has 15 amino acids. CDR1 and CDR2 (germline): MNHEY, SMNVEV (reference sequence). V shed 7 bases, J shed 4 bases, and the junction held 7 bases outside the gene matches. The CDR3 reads CASMSGTGITGELFF. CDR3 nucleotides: TGTGCCAGCATGAGTGGGACAGGGATCACCGGGGAGCTGTTTTTT.

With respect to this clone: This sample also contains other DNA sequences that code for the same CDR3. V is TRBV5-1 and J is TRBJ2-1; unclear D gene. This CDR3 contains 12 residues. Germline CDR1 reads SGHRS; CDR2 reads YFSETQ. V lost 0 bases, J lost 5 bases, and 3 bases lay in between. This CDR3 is CASSLGNNEQFF. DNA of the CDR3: TGCGCCAGCAGCTTGGGTAACAATGAGCAGTTCTTC.

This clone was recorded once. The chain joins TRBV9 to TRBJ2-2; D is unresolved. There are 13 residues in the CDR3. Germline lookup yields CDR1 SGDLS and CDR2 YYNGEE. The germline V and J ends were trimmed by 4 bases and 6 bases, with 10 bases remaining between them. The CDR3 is CASSPESAGELFF. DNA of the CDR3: TGTGCCAGCAGCCCAGAGAGTGCCGGGGAGCTGTTTTTT.